This passage covers 21 T cell receptor beta chains from one sample sequenced in a study of T-cell memory formation after mild COVID-19. MiXCR, applied by TCRdb to the 5' RACE reads, yields one record per CDR3 protein. The sample includes 450,000 to 650,000 distinct CDR3 sequences, around 21% seen only once; the top ten take approximately 12%. The specimen was PBMCs or a T cell subset sorted from them (not recorded which). These receptors were collected from an adult woman who had mild COVID-19 (a few samples of this study predate the infection). Cell type and time point are not known.

This clonotype showed up just a few times. The gene calls are TRBV12-3 or TRBV12-4 and TRBJ1-3; tentative D call: TRBD1 (5 bases). The germline V and J ends were trimmed by 3 bases and 0 bases, with 12 bases remaining between them. The CDR3 is 16 residues long. The CDR3 reads CASSFSGGFSGNTIYF. The CDR3, as DNA: TGTGCCAGCAGTTTCTCTGGGGGGTTCTCTGGAAACACCATATATTTT.

This clonotype showed up many times. The genes are TRBV5-1 and TRBJ2-5; no clear D gene. Trimming shortened V by 4 bases and J by 5 bases, and 9 bases separated the two germline ends. This CDR3 comprises 12 residues. Germline V CDR1 and CDR2: SGHRS, YFSETQ. The CDR3: CASSDWWETQYF. The CDR3 coding sequence is TGCGCCAGCAGCGACTGGTGGGAGACCCAGTACTTC.

This sequence joins TRBV4-2 and TRBJ2-5; TRBD2 is a possible D gene (6 bases). CDR1 is LGHNA, CDR2 YNFKEQ, per germline. V lost 1 base and J 0 bases, leaving 18 bases between the germline ends. The CDR3 is made up of 18 amino acids. This CDR3 is CASSQGVSGGGDQETQYF. The CDR3 nucleotides are TGTGCCAGCAGCCAAGGAGTGTCAGGCGGAGGGGACCAAGAGACCCAGTACTTC.

The genes are TRBV14 and TRBJ2-2; 9 nucleotides align to TRBD1. V lost 6 bases, J lost 5 bases, and 4 bases stayed unmatched. Germline CDR1 SGHDN, CDR2 FVKESK. CDR3 size: 14 residues. This CDR3 is CASRRTGETGELFF. CDR3 sequence (DNA): TGTGCCAGCAGACGGACAGGGGAGACCGGGGAGCTGTTTTTT.

The chain couples TRBV7-8 to TRBJ2-2; TRBD1 might be the D (5 bases). This CDR3 region has 13 residues. V lost 5 bases and J 6 bases, leaving 10 bases between the germline ends. Germline V CDR1 and CDR2: SGHVS, FQNEAQ. DNA of the CDR3: TGTGCCAGCAGCCTCCTGGGGCCCGGGGAGCTGTTTTTT. Translated, it gives CASSLLGPGELFF.

A few counts support this clonotype. This chain uses TRBV4-1 with TRBJ1-3, with 7 nucleotides matching TRBD1. This CDR3 is built from 16 residues. The germline V gene encodes CDR1 MGHRA and CDR2 YSYEKL. With 3 bases clipped from V and 4 bases from J, the junction kept 9 bases outside the gene matches. In DNA form, the CDR3 reads TGCGCCAGCAGCCAGCCTCAGGGACAGCGGGGAAACACCATATATTTT. It specifies CASSQPQGQRGNTIYF.

The rearrangement uses TRBV7-9 and TRBJ1-2; D gene uncertain. There are 13 residues in the CDR3. Germline V gene sequence: CDR1 SEHNR, CDR2 FQNEAQ (reference sequence). V dropped 5 bases and J dropped 4 bases, with 11 bases sitting between them. The CDR3 DNA is TGTGCCAGCAGCCAAATCGTTCCCTATGGCTACACCTTC. Its protein is CASSQIVPYGYTF.

The V gene is TRBV3-1, the J gene TRBJ2-1, with 7 bases that match TRBD2. CDR3 length: 14 residues. Germline assignment: CDR1 LGHDT and CDR2 YNNKEL (reference sequence). J lost 6 bases, V lost 7 bases, and 9 bases had no gene match. The CDR3 DNA follows: TGTGCCAGCACCCGAGGGGCTAGCGGCAATGAGCAGTTCTTC. Translated, it gives CASTRGASGNEQFF.

This sequence joins TRBV6-2 or TRBV6-3 and TRBJ2-4, with D unresolved. The CDR3 runs to 18 residues. The V gene's germline CDR1 is MNHEY and CDR2 SVGEGT. Trimming removed 0 bases at V and 0 bases at J, with 15 bases between. CDR3 nucleotide sequence: TGTGCCAGCAGTTACTCGATAATCAGGCCTTTAGCCAAAAACATTCAGTACTTC. Residues: CASSYSIIRPLAKNIQYF.

The chain recombines TRBV19 with TRBJ1-5; no reliable D call. CDR1 is LNHDA and CDR2 is SQIVND in the germline V gene (reference sequence). This CDR3 comprises 16 residues. The V end lost 6 bases, the J end lost 0 bases, and 15 bases lay between the germline ends. CDR3 sequence: CASSPRASYSNQPQHF. Written as DNA, the CDR3 is TGTGCCAGTAGCCCCCGAGCGTCCTATAGCAATCAGCCCCAGCATTTT.

The chain recombines TRBV5-1 with TRBJ2-5; 9 bases match TRBD1. V was clipped by 4 bases and J by 1 base; unmatched bases: 8. This CDR3 is 16 amino acids long. The germline gives CDR1 SGHRS, CDR2 YFSETQ. The CDR3 nucleotides read TGCGCCAGCAGCGTTGTTCGGGACAGGGCCCAAGAGACCCAGTACTTC. Translated: CASSVVRDRAQETQYF.

This clonotype was seen more than once but under ten times. This rearrangement joins TRBV7-8 to TRBJ2-1; 12 nucleotides match TRBD1. The CDR3 is 16 residues long. J gave up 7 bases and V 5 bases, and 9 bases lay outside the gene matches. Germline lookup yields CDR1 SGHVS and CDR2 FQNEAQ. The CDR3: CASSKNRDRGRNEQFF. The CDR3 bases are TGTGCCAGCAGCAAAAACCGGGACAGGGGGCGGAATGAGCAGTTCTTC. The full variable domain, its missing parts supplied by reference TRBV7-8 and TRBJ2-1, is GAGVSQSPRYKVAKRGQDVALRCDPISGHVSLFWYQQALGQGPEFLTYFQNEAQLDKSGLPSDRFFAERPEGSVSTLKIQRTQQEDSAVYLCASSKNRDRGRNEQFFGPGTRLTVL.

This clonotype appeared a few times. The V gene is TRBV6-6, the J gene TRBJ1-2; TRBD1 might be the D (5 bases). Trimming took 2 bases from V and 2 from J, leaving 6 bases between them. In germline, CDR1 is MNHNY, CDR2 SVGAGI (reference sequence). This CDR3 has 13 amino acids. Written as DNA, the CDR3 is TGTGCCAGCAGTTACGAGGGGAACTATGGCTACACCTTC. This codes for CASSYEGNYGYTF.

This chain joins TRBV7-8 and TRBJ2-2; D uncertain. The CDR3 totals 15 residues. Germline CDR1 SGHVS, CDR2 FQNEAQ. Between the trimmed V and J ends, which lost 4 bases and 7 bases, there was a span of 16 bases. Here the CDR3 reads CASSSSGTGHGELFF. The CDR3 DNA is TGTGCCAGCAGCTCCTCGGGCACCGGGCACGGGGAGCTGTTTTTT.

The table lists this clonotype with a few counts. The CDR3: CASSLRAGTSPYNEQFF. CDR3 sequence (DNA): TGTGCCAGCAGCTTAAGGGCCGGGACTAGCCCCTACAATGAGCAGTTCTTC. V is TRBV7-2 and J is TRBJ2-1, with 9 bases matching TRBD2. Germline assignment: CDR1 SGHTA and CDR2 FQGNSA. The CDR3 runs 17 residues. V shed 2 bases, J shed 2 bases, and the junction held 7 bases outside the gene matches. The full variable domain, with the rest looked up from reference TRBV7-2 and TRBJ2-1, is GAGVSQSPSNKVTEKGKDVELRCDPISGHTALYWYRQSLGQGLEFLIYFQGNSAPDKSGLPSDRFSAERTGGSVSTLTIQRTQQEDSAVYLCASSLRAGTSPYNEQFFGPGTRLTVL.

This clonotype was counted a few times. The gene calls are TRBV27 and TRBJ2-7; tentatively, D is TRBD2 (6 bases). There are 16 residues in the CDR3. V was shortened by 4 bases and J by 2 bases, with 18 bases between the two germline ends. The germline CDR1 and CDR2 sequences are MNHEY and SMNVEV (reference sequence). The CDR3 nucleotides are TGTGCCAGCAGTTGGGGACGGGGCGGGGAACCCTACGAGCAGTACTTC. It is translated as CASSWGRGGEPYEQYF.

The chain couples TRBV7-9 to TRBJ2-1; 7 nucleotides agree with TRBD2. In germline, CDR1 is SEHNR, CDR2 FQNEAQ (reference sequence). Germline trimming cut 5 bases from V and 8 bases from J; bases unmatched to any gene: 18. The CDR3 totals 17 residues. The CDR3 DNA reads as TGTGCCAGCAGCCAAGAACTTGTTATCGGGACTAATCATGAGCAGTTCTTC. Protein: CASSQELVIGTNHEQFF. The full variable domain, its missing parts supplied by reference TRBV7-9 and TRBJ2-1, is DTGVSQNPRHKITKRGQNVTFRCDPISEHNRLYWYRQTLGQGPEFLTYFQNEAQLEKSRLLSDRFSAERPKGSFSTLEIQRTEQGDSAMYLCASSQELVIGTNHEQFFGPGTRLTVL.

CDR3 sequence: CASRGTGRYEQYF. CDR3 in DNA: TGTGCCAGTAGAGGGACAGGCCGCTACGAGCAGTACTTC. This rearrangement joins TRBV19 to TRBJ2-7; TRBD1 matches 8 bases. This CDR3 has 13 amino acids. V was clipped by 6 bases and J by 3 bases; unmatched bases: 4. Germline V gene lookup returns CDR1 LNHDA and CDR2 SQIVND (reference sequence).

This clonotype was observed a handful of times. The chain recombines TRBV12-3 or TRBV12-4 with TRBJ2-7; tentative D call: TRBD1 (6 bases). V shed 3 bases and J shed 0 bases, with 9 bases lying between them. The CDR3 is 14 residues long. The CDR3, as DNA: TGTGCCAGCAGTTTCCAGGGACACTCCTACGAGCAGTACTTC. Its translation: CASSFQGHSYEQYF.

Here the CDR3 reads CASRQGAFRNTEAFF. CDR3 nucleotides: TGTGCCAGCAGACAGGGGGCCTTTAGAAACACTGAAGCTTTCTTT. The J gene is TRBJ1-1, the V gene TRBV12-3 or TRBV12-4, with 9 positions matching TRBD1. With 6 bases clipped from V and 2 bases from J, the junction kept 7 bases outside the gene matches. This CDR3 contains 15 residues.

The rearrangement uses TRBV11-2 and TRBJ2-6, with 12 bases matching TRBD2. V lost 5 bases, J lost 0 bases, and 5 bases stayed unmatched. The CDR3 has 18 amino acids. Germline CDR1 is SGHAT and CDR2 is FQNNGV. CDR3 nucleotides: TGTGCCAGCAGCCAACGGACTAGCGGGGACTCTGGGGCCAACGTCCTGACTTTC. This sequence encodes CASSQRTSGDSGANVLTF.